This TCR beta chain is drawn from a study of blood T cell repertoires in COVID-19. Generated by immunoSEQ multiplex PCR, the TCRdb table keeps only in-frame clones and is missing some. The sample yields roughly 180,000 clones, about four fifths seen once. The ends lost 0 bases at V and 9 bases at J; junction bases unmatched: 8. The CDR3 runs to 17 residues. Germline V gene data show CDR1 as LGHNA and CDR2 as YNFKEQ. The genes are TRBV4-2 and TRBJ1-6; TRBD1 agrees at 10 bases. The material sequenced was peripheral blood. The source is a woman aged 40 to 50 with COVID-19, enrolled during active disease. The CDR3 DNA reads TGTGCCAGCAGCCAAGAGTGGGACAGGGGTACAGGTTCACCCCTCCACTTT. Translation gives CASSQEWDRGTGSPLHF.